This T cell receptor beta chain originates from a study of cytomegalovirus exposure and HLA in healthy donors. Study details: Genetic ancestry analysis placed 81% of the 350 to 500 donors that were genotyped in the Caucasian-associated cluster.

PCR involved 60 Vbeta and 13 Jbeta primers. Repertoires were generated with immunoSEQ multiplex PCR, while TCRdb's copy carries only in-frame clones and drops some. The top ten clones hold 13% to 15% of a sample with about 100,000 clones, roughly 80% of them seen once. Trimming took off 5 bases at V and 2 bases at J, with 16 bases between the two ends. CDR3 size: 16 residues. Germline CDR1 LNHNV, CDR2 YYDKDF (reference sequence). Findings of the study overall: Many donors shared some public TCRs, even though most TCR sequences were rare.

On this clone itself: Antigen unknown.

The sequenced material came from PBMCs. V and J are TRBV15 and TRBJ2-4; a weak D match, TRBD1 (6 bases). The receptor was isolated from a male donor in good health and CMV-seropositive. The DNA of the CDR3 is TGTGCCACCAGCTTCCAAGCCACAGGGCCCAAAAACATTCAGTACTTC. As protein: CATSFQATGPKNIQYF.